These 5 T cell receptor beta chains were all obtained from the same sample, sequenced in a study of T cells in Graves' hyperthyroidism and ophthalmopathy. Template material for amplifying TCR beta CDR3 regions consisted of RNA transcripts. HTBI primers were used for first-round RT-PCR of the TCR CDR3. TCRdb independently ran MiXCR on the multiplex PCR reads; one entry per CDR3 protein. This sample has more than 300,000 distinct CDR3 sequences, with approximately 15% found just once. Specimen: blood. The receptors stem from a woman in her 30s with Graves' hyperthyroidism.

The chain joins TRBV2 to TRBJ1-6; 8 nucleotides align to TRBD1. CDR3 length: 14 residues. J gave up 7 bases and V 5 bases, and 4 bases lay outside the gene matches. Germline lookup yields CDR1 SNHLY and CDR2 FYNNEI. The CDR3 bases are TGTGCCAGCAGTCCTAGACAGGGGAATTCACCCCTCCACTTT. Residues: CASSPRQGNSPLHF.

The chain couples TRBV19 to TRBJ1-5; D not resolved. Trimming removed 7 bases from V and 3 bases from J, with 16 bases in between. The CDR3 runs to 15 residues. Germline V lookup: CDR1 LNHDA, CDR2 SQIVND (reference sequence). The CDR3 loop reads CASKVNRRDNQPQHF. Written as DNA, the CDR3 is TGTGCCAGTAAGGTCAACCGGAGGGACAATCAGCCCCAGCATTTT.

This clonotype was found many times. The chain combines TRBV9 with TRBJ2-3; 9 bases match TRBD1. The V gene's germline CDR1 is SGDLS and CDR2 YYNGEE. The CDR3 is made up of 15 amino acids. V lost 3 bases and J lost 2; bases outside the gene matches: 4. The CDR3 protein is CASSATGGFTDTQYF. The DNA of the CDR3 is TGTGCCAGCAGCGCTACAGGGGGCTTCACAGATACGCAGTATTTT. The whole variable domain, filled in from reference TRBV9 and TRBJ2-3, reads DSGVTQTPKHLITATGQRVTLRCSPRSGDLSVYWYQQSLDQGLQFLIQYYNGEERAKGNILERFSAQQFPDLHSELNLSSLELGDSALYFCASSATGGFTDTQYFGPGTRLTVL.

J is TRBJ2-4 and V is TRBV3-1; TRBD1 might be the D (7 bases). The V end was cut by 1 base, the J end by 8 bases, with 21 bases between. The germline V gene encodes CDR1 LGHDT and CDR2 YNNKEL (reference sequence). The CDR3 has 17 amino acids. CDR3 amino acids: CASSQAGDRATYDIQYF. CDR3 bases: TGTGCCAGCAGCCAAGCGGGAGACAGGGCTACATACGACATTCAGTACTTC.

The rearrangement joins TRBV2 to TRBJ1-5; D is uncertain. V gave up 2 bases and J gave up 8 bases, with 7 bases separating them. The CDR3 covers 12 residues. CDR1 and CDR2 (germline): SNHLY, FYNNEI. CDR3 nucleotide sequence: TGTGCCAGCAGTGAAATGCGGGAGCCCCAGCATTTT. Its translation: CASSEMREPQHF.